The 9 T cell receptor beta chains presented below share a single source sample, sequenced in a study of early T cells in non-severe SARS-CoV-2 infection (dated by TCRdb to the early 2020s). Library generation was performed with 5' RACE. TCRdb names NextSeq 500 as the instrument used. TCRdb reanalyzed the raw reads on its own, using fastp at Q25 for trimming and MiXCR for clone calling, and kept in-frame beta chains. All rows with the same CDR3 protein become a single entry with the most common DNA and genes. Present in this sample are 80,000 to 95,000 distinct CDR3 sequences, roughly 15% of which were seen just once. The ten largest clonotypes hold around 5% of the sample. Sequencing was performed on whole blood, taken at baseline. All receptors come from an adult who was a healthcare worker with PCR-confirmed SARS-CoV-2 infection or an uninfected control (not recorded which).

The V and J genes are TRBV6-1 and TRBJ1-4; 9 nucleotides match TRBD1. The V segment lost 6 bases and the J segment 7 bases; nucleotides outside the gene matches: 6. Germline V gene sequence: CDR1 MNHNS, CDR2 SASEGT. The CDR3 contains 14 residues. CDR3 in amino acids: CASSPTGGIEKLFF. The DNA for the CDR3 is TGTGCCAGCAGCCCCACAGGGGGCATTGAAAAACTGTTTTTT.

This clonotype was seen only a few times. The CDR3 is CASSQVGTGGWHEQFF. The CDR3 DNA follows: TGTGCCAGCAGCCAAGTTGGGACAGGGGGGTGGCACGAGCAGTTCTTC. This chain joins TRBV14 and TRBJ2-1; 11 bases are shared with TRBD1. J gave up 10 bases and V 1 base, and 9 bases lay outside the gene matches. This CDR3 spans 16 amino acids. CDR1 is SGHDN, CDR2 FVKESK, per germline.

In this sample, this clonotype turned up a few times. The J gene is TRBJ1-5, the V gene TRBV27, with 9 bases identical to TRBD1. Germline CDR1 MNHEY, CDR2 SMNVEV (reference sequence). This CDR3 comprises 15 residues. The trim removed 2 bases at V and 4 bases at J, leaving 3 bases unmatched. The CDR3 region has the DNA TGTGCCAGCAGTTTAGAACAGGGGGCAAATCAGCCCCAGCATTTT. Its translation is CASSLEQGANQPQHF.

This clonotype was observed many times. V gene TRBV18 combines with J gene TRBJ2-1; a possible D gene is TRBD1 (6 bases). CDR1 and CDR2 (germline): KGHSH, LQKENI. This CDR3 region has 12 residues. Trimming shortened V by 6 bases and J by 8 bases, and 11 bases separated the two germline ends. Here the CDR3 DNA reads TGTGCCAGCTCTCAAAACAGGGATGAGCAGTTCTTC. It is translated as CASSQNRDEQFF. The complete variable domain, with remaining parts taken from reference TRBV18 and TRBJ2-1, reads NAGVMQNPRHLVRRRGQEARLRCSPMKGHSHVYWYRQLPEEGLKFMVYLQKENIIDESGMPKERFSAEFPKEGPSILRIQQVVRGDSAAYFCASSQNRDEQFFGPGTRLTVL.

V and J are TRBV11-3 and TRBJ1-1, with TRBD1 matching 7 bases. J lost 13 bases, V lost 5 bases, and 10 bases had no gene match. This CDR3 region has 12 residues. Germline CDR1 SGHNT, CDR2 YENEEA. CDR3 nucleotides: TGTGCCAGCAGCGGACGACAGGGAACGGTTTTCTTT. It is translated as CASSGRQGTVFF.

This rearrangement joins TRBV14 to TRBJ2-3; D gene unclear. Looked up from germline, CDR1 is SGHDN and CDR2 is FVKESK. V gave up 1 base and J gave up 8 bases, with 16 bases separating them. The length of the CDR3 is 15 residues. The CDR3 coding sequence is TGTGCCAGCAGCCAAGGAACACCGTCCCGGTTTACGCAGTATTTT. Protein: CASSQGTPSRFTQYF.

The chain employs TRBV12-3 or TRBV12-4 and TRBJ1-5; no clear D. The CDR3 consists of 13 residues. V dropped 3 bases and J dropped 3 bases, with 6 bases sitting between them. The CDR3 DNA is TGTGCCAGCAGTTTCAGACTCAATCAGCCCCAGCATTTT. Its translation is CASSFRLNQPQHF.

This chain links TRBV2 with TRBJ2-7, with D unclear. The CDR3 length is 14 residues. Germline CDR1 SNHLY, CDR2 FYNNEI. V was cut by 5 bases and J by 6 bases, with 17 bases left in between. Here the CDR3 reads CASSSYGTLGEQYF. Written as DNA, the CDR3 is TGTGCCAGCAGTTCGTACGGCACTCTCGGCGAGCAGTACTTC.

This clonotype was detected a few times. This chain uses TRBV12-3 or TRBV12-4 with TRBJ2-7, with TRBD2 matching over 11 bases. The CDR3 contains 15 residues. V shed 5 bases, J shed 5 bases, and the junction held 8 bases outside the gene matches. The CDR3 spells CASSPFISGRDEQYF. The CDR3 DNA sequence: TGTGCCAGCAGTCCCTTTATTAGCGGGAGGGACGAGCAGTACTTC.